This paragraph reports one T cell receptor beta chain. No antigen is known for it. This entry is derived from a study of T cell responses to AZD1222 COVID-19 vaccine. Study-level points and caveats: Clonal diversity may have been underestimated, and the donors were mostly white British, with more females than males. No repertoire was sampled before or during the peak T cell response, only after it.

The repertoire was sequenced with immunoSEQ multiplex PCR; TCRdb's copy has only in-frame clones and lacks some. The table shows 75,000 to 85,000 clones, with approximately 80% occurring only once. Sequenced here: peripheral blood, sampled 28 days after the second dose of the MenACWY control vaccine. The origin of this receptor is an adult who received the MenACWY meningococcal vaccine as a control.

In DNA, the CDR3 is TGTGCCAGCACTCTTACAGGAGGCACTGAAGCTTTCTTT. It codes for CASTLTGGTEAFF. The rearrangement links TRBV12-3 or TRBV12-4 to TRBJ1-1, with a possible D match to TRBD1 (5 bases). V was shortened by 7 bases and J by 4 bases, with 13 bases between the two germline ends. There are 13 residues in the CDR3.